This passage covers 8 T cell receptor beta chains from one sample sequenced in a study of CD8+CD57+ T cells in acquired aplastic anemia. Using genomic DNA as the template, TCR beta VDJ and CDR3 profiling was carried out. Each CDR3 protein gets one entry after TCRdb re-called the reads with MiXCR. This sample has about 170,000 distinct CDR3 sequences, with roughly 45% found just once. The sample taken for sequencing was sorted CD4+, CD8+, or CD8+CD57+ T cells (not recorded which) from PBMCs. All receptors derive from a human donor in good health.

This clonotype showed up many times. This chain uses TRBV5-8 with TRBJ2-5; the D gene is possibly TRBD2 (5 bases). Trimming took off 7 bases at V and 2 bases at J, with 15 bases between the two ends. Germline V lookup: CDR1 SGHTS, CDR2 YDEGEE. The CDR3 totals 14 residues. The CDR3 bases are TGTGCCAGCCCTCGGGGAACGGGACAAGAGACCCAGTACTTC. Translating it yields CASPRGTGQETQYF.

This clonotype was observed many times. The J gene is TRBJ2-7, the V gene TRBV20-1; 11 nucleotides align to TRBD2. CDR3 length: 15 residues. V lost 3 bases to trimming and J lost 5 bases; unmatched junction nucleotides: 9. Germline V gene data show CDR1 as DFQATT and CDR2 as SNEGSKA (reference sequence). The CDR3 sequence is CSASPLTSGRNEQYF. As DNA, the CDR3 is TGCAGTGCTAGTCCCCTCACTAGCGGGAGAAACGAGCAGTACTTC.

At least ten counts were recorded for this clonotype. The chain employs TRBV4-1 and TRBJ1-1; no definite D call. Trimming pared 0 bases from V and 4 bases from J, leaving 15 bases between. The CDR3 totals 16 residues. The germline V gene encodes CDR1 MGHRA and CDR2 YSYEKL. DNA of the CDR3: TGCGCCAGCAGCCAAGATAAACCCCTTTCCAGCACTGAAGCTTTCTTT. Translation: CASSQDKPLSSTEAFF.

This clonotype has only one observation. This chain joins TRBV19 and TRBJ2-1, with no clear D. This CDR3 contains 16 residues. Germline CDR1 is LNHDA and CDR2 is SQIVND (reference sequence). The ends were cut back, 4 bases at V and 1 base at J, with 14 bases in the middle. The CDR3 here is CASSTVFTVSYNEQFF. CDR3 nucleotide sequence: TGTGCCAGTAGTACCGTTTTTACAGTATCCTACAATGAGCAGTTCTTC.

Concerning this clonotype itself: The germline gene is not matched at one end of the junction; a read error may be the cause. V and J are TRBV10-2 and TRBJ1-1, with 7 bases aligning to TRBD1. Per germline, CDR1 WSHSY and CDR2 SAAADI. This CDR3 has 13 amino acids. The chain's CDR3 is CASSADRVKEGFF. The CDR3 bases are TGCGCCAGCAGTGCAGACAGGGTTAAAGAAGGTTTCTTT.

This clonotype was observed at least ten times. J is TRBJ1-5 and V is TRBV5-6; a weak D match, TRBD1 (5 bases). Germline CDR1 SGHDT, CDR2 YYEEEE. There are 13 residues in the CDR3. The ends were cut back, 4 bases at V and 4 bases at J, with 9 bases in the middle. The DNA for the CDR3 is TGTGCCAGCAGCGGGGACGGAAATCAGCCCCAGCATTTT. It yields the protein CASSGDGNQPQHF.

This chain links TRBV24-1 with TRBJ2-3, with a weak D call TRBD2 (6 bases). V was clipped by 0 bases and J by 0 bases, with 12 bases between them. This CDR3 spans 17 amino acids. Germline V lookup: CDR1 KGHDR, CDR2 SFDVKD. This CDR3 is CATSDLGGAGSTDTQYF. DNA of the CDR3: TGTGCCACCAGTGATTTGGGCGGGGCGGGAAGCACAGATACGCAGTATTTT.

This clonotype was counted ten times or more. The V call is TRBV20-1, the J call TRBJ1-1, with D possibly matching TRBD1 (6 bases). Per the germline V gene, CDR1 is DFQATT and CDR2 is SNEGSKA (reference sequence). V lost 5 bases, J lost 0 bases, and 10 bases lay in between. This CDR3 is built from 13 residues. CDR3 sequence (DNA): TGCAGTGCTGCGGGACAAGTGAACACTGAAGCTTTCTTT. Translating gives CSAAGQVNTEAFF.